What follows are 19 T cell receptor beta chains derived from one specimen sequenced in a study of blood T cell repertoires in COVID-19. Assay used: immunoSEQ multiplex PCR; TCRdb lists only in-frame clones, some missing. The sample includes 150,000 to 200,000 clones, 70% to 85% seen only once; the top ten take around 7%. Source material: peripheral blood. All receptors derive from a woman aged 40 to 49 with COVID-19, enrolled during active disease.

In its sample, this clone was seen a few times. This sequence joins TRBV29-1 and TRBJ2-7, with TRBD1 identical over 7 bases. The junction had 6 bases not matched to a gene; V was cut back by 7 bases and J by 3 bases. Germline loops: CDR1 SQVTM, CDR2 ANQGSEA. The CDR3 loop spans 12 amino acids. The CDR3 DNA sequence: TGCAGCGGACAGGGATTAAACTACGAGCAGTACTTC. Translating gives CSGQGLNYEQYF.

In its sample, this clone was seen once. The V gene is TRBV30, the J gene TRBJ1-6; a possible D gene is TRBD1 (6 bases). Per the germline V gene, CDR1 is GTSNPN and CDR2 is SVGIG (reference sequence). This CDR3 has 13 residues. Trimming left V 2 bases short and J 8 bases short, with 10 bases between. For the CDR3, the DNA is TGTGCCTGGAGTCAGGGGTGGGATTCACCCCTCCACTTT. Translation: CAWSQGWDSPLHF.

This chain links TRBV29-1 with TRBJ1-2; D gene unclear. The germline gives CDR1 SQVTM, CDR2 ANQGSEA. V dropped 6 bases and J dropped 7 bases, with 12 bases sitting between them. This CDR3 region has 11 residues. CDR3 nucleotides: TGCAGCGTGAAGGGAGGAGTTGGCTACACCTTC. Translation: CSVKGGVGYTF.

This clone has only a few counts. The rearrangement joins TRBV9 to TRBJ2-5; unclear D gene. Germline CDR1 reads SGDLS; CDR2 reads YYNGEE. The CDR3 is 14 residues long. Trimming removed 4 bases at V and 5 bases at J, with 15 bases between. The CDR3 protein is CASSPGDKLETQYF. CDR3 in DNA: TGTGCCAGCAGCCCAGGCGACAAACTGGAGACCCAGTACTTC.

The CDR3 protein is CARSCRPGQGDADTQYF. CDR3 in DNA: TGTGCCAGAAGCTGTCGCCCGGGACAGGGGGATGCAGATACGCAGTATTTT. This chain connects TRBV5-3 to TRBJ2-3, with 11 bases lining up with TRBD1. TRBV5-3 is sorted into the ORF group, with uncertain function. This CDR3 contains 17 residues. Losses at the gene ends were 3 bases for V and 4 bases for J; bases not matched to a gene: 10.

The rearrangement links TRBV6-1 to TRBJ1-4; D is unclear. The CDR3 loop spans 16 amino acids. Germline V gene lookup returns CDR1 MNHNS and CDR2 SASEGT. V shed 0 bases and J shed 5 bases, with 13 bases lying between them. The CDR3 spells CASSEAVLRSNEKLFF. CDR3 DNA: TGTGCCAGCAGTGAAGCCGTTCTCAGGTCCAATGAAAAACTGTTTTTT.

V usage is TRBV2 and J usage is TRBJ2-5; 7 bases fit TRBD2. Unmatched junction bases numbered 14, after V lost 8 bases and J lost 5 bases. Germline-derived CDR1 and CDR2 are SNHLY and FYNNEI. CDR3 length: 15 amino acids. The CDR3 sequence is CASQGGSLTMETQYF. Here the CDR3 DNA reads TGTGCCAGCCAGGGAGGGTCTCTGACCATGGAGACCCAGTACTTC.

The rearrangement joins TRBV11-2 to TRBJ2-3; tentative D call: TRBD2 (6 bases). CDR3 size: 17 residues. The germline V and J ends were trimmed by 5 bases and 0 bases, with 18 bases remaining between them. Germline CDR1 SGHAT, CDR2 FQNNGV. The CDR3 spells CASSLNWAGTSTDTQYF. CDR3 nucleotide sequence: TGTGCCAGCAGCCTAAATTGGGCGGGGACTAGCACAGATACGCAGTATTTT.

The chain employs TRBV3-1 (or the pseudogene TRBV3-2) and TRBJ2-1; the D gene is possibly TRBD2 (6 bases). With 1 base removed from V and 4 bases from J, the gap between germline ends came to 11 bases. CDR3 length: 15 residues. Germline lookup yields CDR1 LGHDT and CDR2 YNNKEL (reference sequence). The DNA for the CDR3 is TGTGCCAGCAGCCAAGTGGAGGGCTTTTACAATGAGCAGTTCTTC. Protein product: CASSQVEGFYNEQFF.

The chain joins TRBV7-9 to TRBJ1-4; D is possibly TRBD1 (5 bases). This CDR3 contains 14 residues. Germline CDR1 reads SEHNR; CDR2 reads FQNEAQ (reference sequence). Trimming removed 6 bases at V and 8 bases at J, with 16 bases between. CDR3 nucleotides: TGTGCCAGCAGTCTCGCTGGGGGAGGAGAAAAACTGTTTTTT. The encoded protein is CASSLAGGGEKLFF.

V usage is TRBV19 and J usage is TRBJ2-1; 9 positions match TRBD2. Germline CDR1 reads LNHDA; CDR2 reads SQIVND (reference sequence). There are 18 residues in the CDR3. V dropped 5 bases and J dropped 4; count of bases not matched to a gene: 15. CDR3: CASSPRPELAGVYNEQFF. CDR3 nucleotide sequence: TGTGCCAGTAGTCCTCGTCCGGAGTTAGCGGGAGTATACAATGAGCAGTTCTTC.

V gene TRBV28 combines with J gene TRBJ2-7, with 10 bases fitting TRBD1. This CDR3 has 14 amino acids. The germline CDR1 and CDR2 sequences are MDHEN and SYDVKM. J lost 2 bases, V lost 6 bases, and 4 bases had no gene match. The CDR3 loop is CASSRTGGPYEQYF. The CDR3 DNA reads TGTGCCAGCAGCCGGACAGGGGGGCCCTACGAGCAGTACTTC.

This chain links TRBV6-5 with TRBJ2-7; 8 positions match TRBD1. The germline CDR1 and CDR2 sequences are MNHEY and SVGAGI. V trimming: 2 bases; J trimming: 4 bases; junction bases outside the gene matches: 1. The CDR3 sequence is 13 residues long. The CDR3 sequence is CASSYQGAYEQYF. The CDR3 DNA reads TGTGCCAGCAGTTACCAGGGGGCATACGAGCAGTACTTC.

This chain links TRBV11-2 with TRBJ1-5; D is possibly TRBD1 (5 bases). CDR1 and CDR2 from the germline V gene are SGHAT and FQNNGV. The CDR3 covers 15 residues. V lost 1 base to trimming and J lost 1 base, with 8 bases between them. CDR3 in amino acids: CASSLVGGSNQPQHF. CDR3 nucleotide sequence: TGTGCCAGCAGCTTAGTGGGGGGAAGCAATCAGCCCCAGCATTTT.

The V and J genes are TRBV5-1 and TRBJ2-7; D might be TRBD2 (6 bases). The germline gives CDR1 SGHRS, CDR2 YFSETQ. The V end lost 5 bases, the J end lost 0 bases, and 12 bases lay between the germline ends. This CDR3 contains 14 residues. The CDR3 protein is CASREGRSSYEQYF. In nucleotides, the CDR3 is TGCGCCAGCAGGGAGGGCCGGAGCTCCTACGAGCAGTACTTC.

The rearrangement uses TRBV27 and TRBJ2-7; a weak D match, TRBD2 (6 bases). Trimming removed 6 bases from V and 0 bases from J, with 15 bases in between. Germline CDR1 is MNHEY and CDR2 is SMNVEV (reference sequence). The CDR3 is 15 amino acids. The CDR3 region is CASSHYSGSSYEQYF. The CDR3 DNA is TGTGCCAGCAGCCATTATAGCGGAAGCTCCTACGAGCAGTACTTC.

The V call is TRBV7-8, the J call TRBJ2-1, with 11 bases fitting TRBD2. The CDR3 is made up of 13 amino acids. J was trimmed by 6 bases and V by 8 bases; bases with no gene match: 3. Germline values: CDR1 SGHVS, CDR2 FQNEAQ. CDR3 bases: TGTGCCAGCGGGGGACTAGCGGTCAATGAGCAGTTCTTC. Amino acids: CASGGLAVNEQFF. The full variable domain, completed using reference TRBV7-8 and TRBJ2-1, is GAGVSQSPRYKVAKRGQDVALRCDPISGHVSLFWYQQALGQGPEFLTYFQNEAQLDKSGLPSDRFFAERPEGSVSTLKIQRTQQEDSAVYLCASGGLAVNEQFFGPGTRLTVL.

This clone occurred a few times. The chain recombines TRBV25-1 with TRBJ2-1, with 7 bases fitting TRBD2. The CDR3 has 12 amino acids. The trim removed 5 bases at V and 13 bases at J, leaving 8 bases unmatched. CDR1 is MGHDK and CDR2 is SYGVNS in the germline V gene. The CDR3 DNA sequence: TGTGCCAGCAGTAACACCGGGGGGAATCAGTTCTTC. It translates to CASSNTGGNQFF.

The chain links TRBV5-1 to TRBJ2-7; a possible D gene is TRBD2 (6 bases). CDR1 is SGHRS, CDR2 YFSETQ, per germline. V was cut by 1 base and J by 4 bases, with 15 bases left in between. The CDR3 is 15 residues long. The CDR3 DNA follows: TGCGCCAGCAGCTTGTCGGGAGACGCATATTACGAGCAGTACTTC. Its protein is CASSLSGDAYYEQYF.